The 3 T cell receptor beta chains presented below share a single source sample, sequenced in a study of T cell responses to AZD1222 COVID-19 vaccine. This table comes from immunoSEQ multiplex PCR, and its TCRdb copy is limited to in-frame clones, with some not included. The table has around 65,000 clones, around 81% seen once; the top ten hold approximately 24%. This specimen was peripheral blood, taken 28 days after the second AZD1222 dose. The receptors shown here come from an adult who received the AZD1222 COVID-19 vaccine.

V is TRBV24-1 and J is TRBJ2-1; D ambiguous. The CDR3 has 11 amino acids. Germline CDR1 and CDR2: KGHDR and SFDVKD. The V end lost 6 bases, the J end lost 9 bases, and 8 bases lay between the germline ends. The CDR3 DNA reads as TGTGCCACCAGTAGGGATTCTGAGCAGTTCTTC. Amino acids: CATSRDSEQFF.

The chain carries TRBV6-5 and TRBJ2-7; 9 bases match TRBD1. Germline V lookup: CDR1 MNHEY, CDR2 SVGAGI. This CDR3 region has 15 residues. The V and J ends lost 6 bases and 5 bases, in that order; junction bases with no gene match: 11. This chain's CDR3 is CASRTAGTGTHEQYF. In nucleotides, the CDR3 is TGTGCCAGCAGAACCGCCGGGACAGGGACCCACGAGCAGTACTTC.

This sequence joins TRBV19 and TRBJ1-1; D is unresolved. The CDR3 covers 17 residues. Germline V gene sequence: CDR1 LNHDA, CDR2 SQIVND (reference sequence). The germline V and J ends were trimmed by 6 bases and 1 base, with 21 bases remaining between them. The CDR3 nucleotides are TGTGCCAGTAGCCGGGAAAGCCCCTCCCTCGGGAACACTGAAGCTTTCTTT. This sequence encodes CASSRESPSLGNTEAFF. The entire variable domain, with the rest obtained from reference TRBV19 and TRBJ1-1, is as follows: DGGITQSPKYLFRKEGQNVTLSCEQNLNHDAMYWYRQDPGQGLRLIYYSQIVNDFQKGDIAEGYSVSREKKESFPLTVTSAQKNPTAFYLCASSRESPSLGNTEAFFGQGTRLTVV.